This T cell receptor beta chain stems from a study of blood T cell repertoires in COVID-19. At the level of the study: T cells, B-cell-depleted T cells, or PBMCs provided the cDNA or gDNA that served as material.

Produced via immunoSEQ multiplex PCR; TCRdb's table is partial and in-frame only. Of tens of thousands of clones listed, roughly nine tenths are singletons. Germline V gene lookup returns CDR1 MNHEY and CDR2 SVGAGI. Trimming took 2 bases from V and 7 from J; bases not matched to a gene: 4. This CDR3 has 14 amino acids. The chain has TRBV6-5 and TRBJ1-1; 10 bases are shared with TRBD1. The origin of this receptor is a woman in her 70s with acute or convalescent COVID-19. Sequences were obtained from peripheral blood. The CDR3 nucleotides read TGTGCCAGCAGTTACGACAGGGGGCTGATTGAAGCTTTCTTT. This gives the protein CASSYDRGLIEAFF.